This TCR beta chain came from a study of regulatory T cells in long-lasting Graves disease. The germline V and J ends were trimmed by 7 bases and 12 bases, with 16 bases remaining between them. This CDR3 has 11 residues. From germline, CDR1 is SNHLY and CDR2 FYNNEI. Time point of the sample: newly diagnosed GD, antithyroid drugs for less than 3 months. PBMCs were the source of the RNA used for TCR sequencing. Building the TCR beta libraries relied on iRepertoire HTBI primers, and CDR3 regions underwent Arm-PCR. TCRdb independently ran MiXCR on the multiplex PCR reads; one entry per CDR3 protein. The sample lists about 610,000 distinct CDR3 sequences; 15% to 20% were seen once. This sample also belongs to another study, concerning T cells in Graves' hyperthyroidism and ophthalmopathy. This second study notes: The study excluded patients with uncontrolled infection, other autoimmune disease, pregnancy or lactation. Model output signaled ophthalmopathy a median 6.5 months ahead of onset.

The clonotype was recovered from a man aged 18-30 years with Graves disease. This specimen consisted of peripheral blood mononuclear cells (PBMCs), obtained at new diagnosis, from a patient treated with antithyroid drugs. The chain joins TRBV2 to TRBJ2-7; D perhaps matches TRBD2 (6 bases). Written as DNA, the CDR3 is TGTGCCAGCACCTTGGGACTCCGCTGGTACTTC. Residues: CASTLGLRWYF.